The present T cell receptor (beta chain) was sequenced within a study of blood T cell repertoires in COVID-19. Background on the study: From T cells, B-cell-depleted T cells, or PBMCs came the material, which was cDNA or gDNA.

V was clipped by 0 bases and J by 5 bases; unmatched bases: 6. Germline V gene data show CDR1 as SGDLS and CDR2 as YYNGEE. The CDR3 is made up of 16 amino acids. Repertoires were generated with immunoSEQ multiplex PCR, while TCRdb's copy carries only in-frame clones and drops some. This sample has about 340,000 clones; roughly nine tenths occur once, and the top ten carry approximately 17%. This sequence originates from a woman aged 25 to 39 who had recovered from COVID-19. Sequenced: PBMCs or T cells enriched from blood (not recorded which). The chain links TRBV9 to TRBJ2-1, with 9 positions matching TRBD2. CDR3 amino acids: CASSVGGAGGNNEQFF. CDR3 in DNA: TGTGCCAGCAGCGTAGGAGGGGCGGGAGGGAACAATGAGCAGTTCTTC.